This T cell receptor (beta chain) was recorded in a study of cytomegalovirus exposure and HLA in healthy donors. Overall study context: In terms of ancestry, the Caucasian-associated cluster contained roughly 81% of the roughly 400 genotyped donors.

As concerns this clone: Its antigen is undetermined.

Study-level findings and limits: Using a false discovery rate of 0.05, a later analysis showed that 16,951 TCR beta sequences were associated with HLA alleles.

The PCR made use of 60 Vbeta and 13 Jbeta primers. Sequencing was performed with immunoSEQ multiplex PCR; in TCRdb, only in-frame clones are kept and a portion is missing. The profile covers more than 150,000 clones, with 80% appearing a single time and roughly 1.4% taken by the ten largest. Trimming took off 3 bases at V and 8 bases at J, with 10 bases between the two ends. The CDR3 totals 13 residues. CDR1 and CDR2 (germline): KGHSH, LQKENI. This receptor was obtained from a girl aged 10 to 17 in good health and CMV-seropositive. The sequenced sample consisted of PBMCs. V and J are TRBV18 and TRBJ1-4; D remains unclear. The DNA of the CDR3 is TGTGCCAGCTCACCCGGGGTCCTCGAAAAACTGTTTTTT. It specifies CASSPGVLEKLFF.